These T cell receptor beta chains were read from a single sample in a study of blood T cell repertoires in COVID-19. The assay was immunoSEQ multiplex PCR, and TCRdb's table has in-frame clones only and misses some. The data show about 240,000 clones, roughly 80% seen once. Source material: peripheral blood. Every receptor here comes from a woman aged 70-85 years with acute or convalescent COVID-19. Both conserved end residues are part of each CDR3. D genes are given only for firm matches. Only some rows state a clone size, as once, few, many or a class for expanded clones.

v_call: TRBV28
j_call: TRBJ1-5
d_call: NA
clone_size: NA
cdr3_aa: CASTRQTFSNQPQHF
cdr3_nt: TGTGCCAGCACCCGACAGACCTTTAGCAATCAGCCCCAGCATTTT

v_call: TRBV24-1
j_call: TRBJ2-1
d_call: TRBD2
clone_size: NA
cdr3_aa: CATSDLSGGTYNEQFF
cdr3_nt: TGTGCCACCAGTGACCTTAGCGGGGGAACCTACAATGAGCAGTTCTTC

v_call: TRBV10-3
j_call: TRBJ1-2
d_call: NA
clone_size: once
cdr3_aa: CAISETGRYGYTF
cdr3_nt: TGTGCCATCAGTGAGACAGGGAGATATGGCTACACCTTC

v_call: TRBV6-5
j_call: TRBJ1-3
d_call: NA
clone_size: NA
cdr3_aa: CASSLDRSSGNTIYF
cdr3_nt: TGTGCCAGCAGTCTCGACAGGAGCTCTGGAAACACCATATATTTT

v_call: TRBV3-1/TRBV3-2
j_call: TRBJ2-1
d_call: TRBD2
clone_size: NA
cdr3_aa: CASSQDPGGAWNEQFF
cdr3_nt: TGTGCCAGCAGCCAAGATCCCGGGGGGGCCTGGAATGAGCAGTTCTTC

v_call: TRBV6-6
j_call: TRBJ1-1
d_call: TRBD1
clone_size: few
cdr3_aa: CASSQDRGEAFF
cdr3_nt: TGTGCCAGCAGCCAAGACAGGGGTGAAGCTTTCTTT

v_call: TRBV4-3
j_call: TRBJ2-1
d_call: NA
clone_size: NA
cdr3_aa: CASSQDRWGGRYEQFF
cdr3_nt: TGCGCCAGCAGCCAGGACCGGTGGGGGGGGCGTTATGAGCAGTTCTTC

v_call: TRBV6-2/TRBV6-3
j_call: TRBJ2-7
d_call: TRBD1
clone_size: NA
cdr3_aa: CASSYIEPGTGVSYEQYF
cdr3_nt: TGTGCCAGCAGTTATATTGAGCCCGGGACAGGGGTTTCCTACGAGCAGTACTTC

v_call: TRBV14
j_call: TRBJ1-2
d_call: NA
clone_size: NA
cdr3_aa: CASSPWTGYYGYTF
cdr3_nt: TGTGCCAGCAGCCCATGGACGGGATACTATGGCTACACCTTC

v_call: TRBV6-6
j_call: TRBJ2-5
d_call: NA
clone_size: NA
cdr3_aa: CASSYSTGQETQYF
cdr3_nt: TGTGCCAGCAGTTACTCGACAGGACAAGAGACCCAGTACTTC

v_call: TRBV5-1
j_call: TRBJ2-1
d_call: TRBD1
clone_size: NA
cdr3_aa: CASSKDRGLSSYNEQFF
cdr3_nt: TGCGCCAGCAGCAAGGACAGGGGACTAAGCTCCTACAATGAGCAGTTCTTC

v_call: TRBV29-1
j_call: TRBJ1-1
d_call: TRBD1
clone_size: NA
cdr3_aa: CSVEVSGQGARGEAFF
cdr3_nt: TGCAGCGTTGAAGTATCAGGACAGGGGGCTCGGGGTGAAGCTTTCTTT